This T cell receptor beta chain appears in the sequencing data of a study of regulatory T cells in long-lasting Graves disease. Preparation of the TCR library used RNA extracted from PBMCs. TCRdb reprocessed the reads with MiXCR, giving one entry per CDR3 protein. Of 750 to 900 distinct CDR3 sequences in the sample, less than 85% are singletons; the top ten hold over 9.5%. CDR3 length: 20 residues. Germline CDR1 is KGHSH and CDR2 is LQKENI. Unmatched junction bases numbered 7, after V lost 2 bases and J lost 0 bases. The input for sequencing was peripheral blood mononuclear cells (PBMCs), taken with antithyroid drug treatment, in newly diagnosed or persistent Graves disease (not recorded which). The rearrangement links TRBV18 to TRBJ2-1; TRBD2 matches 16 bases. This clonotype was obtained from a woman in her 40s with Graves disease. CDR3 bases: TGTGCCAGCTCACCAAGGGGGACTAGCGGGAGGGGAAGCTCCTACAATGAGCAGTTCTTC. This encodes CASSPRGTSGRGSSYNEQFF. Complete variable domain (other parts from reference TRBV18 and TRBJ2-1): NAGVMQNPRHLVRRRGQEARLRCSPMKGHSHVYWYRQLPEEGLKFMVYLQKENIIDESGMPKERFSAEFPKEGPSILRIQQVVRGDSAAYFCASSPRGTSGRGSSYNEQFFGPGTRLTVL.